Listed below are T cell receptor beta chains from one sample, sequenced in a study of monozygotic twins with inflammatory bowel disease. TCRdb reprocessed the 5' RACE reads, keeping one entry per CDR3 protein, no DNA. The data show roughly 160,000 distinct CDR3 sequences, and the top ten clones hold 2.4%. The sequencing sample was made of blood. These TCRs come from a human donor with ulcerative colitis or Crohn's disease, or a healthy co-twin of an affected twin (not recorded which). Each CDR3 is given with its conserved first and last residue.

V gene	J gene	CDR3 protein
TRBV25-1	TRBJ2-2	CASSERQPGELFF
TRBV5-6	TRBJ1-1	CASSYFSGYTEAFF
TRBV19	TRBJ2-2	CASSIDLVEELFF
TRBV6-2/TRBV6-3	TRBJ2-2	CASSYSGSGELFF
TRBV11-3	TRBJ1-5	CASSLVFNQPQHF
TRBV7-2	TRBJ2-1	CASSLWGPNEQFF
TRBV7-2	TRBJ2-2	CASSLAGVGGELFF
TRBV5-6	TRBJ1-2	CASSSTLQHGYTF
TRBV5-6	TRBJ2-7	CASSLAEGSEQYF
TRBV7-2	TRBJ2-1	CASNQQRGTYNEQFF
TRBV11-2	TRBJ2-6	CASSLRQGNLMGANVLTF
TRBV12-3/TRBV12-4	TRBJ1-2	CASWGGGSGYTF
TRBV5-1	TRBJ2-2	CASSLAVQKNTGELFF
TRBV5-4	TRBJ2-2	CASSRDRSDTGELFF
TRBV29-1	TRBJ2-6	CSVETGSSGANVLTF
TRBV28	TRBJ2-1	CASSPGLAGARPHEQFF
TRBV11-2	TRBJ2-7	CASSLVGGVLAYEQYF
TRBV14	TRBJ2-2	CASSPIVNTGELFF
TRBV10-3	TRBJ2-1	CAIREVQNEQFF
TRBV12-5	TRBJ2-1	CASGLVSGGSEQFF
TRBV7-9	TRBJ2-7	CASSHWTSGRNEQYF
TRBV27	TRBJ1-1	CASSYDIGTSREAFF
TRBV7-9	TRBJ2-1	CASSYGLAGYNEQFF
TRBV20-1	TRBJ2-7	CSARDPVSVPRDEQYF
TRBV5-4	TRBJ1-3	CASSLNDGSSGNTIYF
TRBV5-4	TRBJ2-3	CASSLPRVDREADTQYF
TRBV6-5	TRBJ2-7	CATGPAYEQYF
TRBV29-1	TRBJ2-1	CTVDSGFNEQFF
TRBV20-1	TRBJ2-3	CSARGPLAGGGNTQYF